These T cell receptor beta chains were read from a single sample in a study of blood T cell repertoires in COVID-19. Assay used: immunoSEQ multiplex PCR; TCRdb lists only in-frame clones, some missing. The data show 150,000 to 200,000 clones, with roughly 80% seen just once and 15% to 20% held by the top ten. The sequencing input was PBMCs or T cells enriched from blood (not recorded which). The receptors here all came from a woman aged 45-59 years who had recovered from COVID-19. CDR3s include the opening cysteine and the closing phenylalanine or tryptophan. A D gene is named only where the DNA matches it firmly.

j_call: TRBJ1-2; v_call: TRBV5-1; d_call: -; cdr3_aa: CASSPSVLPNYGYTF
j_call: TRBJ1-2; v_call: TRBV3-1/TRBV3-2; d_call: TRBD1; cdr3_aa: CASSQADRVGGYTF
j_call: TRBJ1-5; v_call: TRBV10-3; d_call: -; cdr3_aa: CAISEQNYQPQHF
j_call: TRBJ1-6; v_call: TRBV5-5; d_call: TRBD1; cdr3_aa: CASSPDRGRSYNSPLHF
j_call: TRBJ1-3; v_call: TRBV3-1/TRBV3-2; d_call: -; cdr3_aa: CASSQDSGTSGNTIYF
j_call: TRBJ2-7; v_call: TRBV6-1; d_call: -; cdr3_aa: CASSEMDRGYEQYF
j_call: TRBJ2-1; v_call: TRBV5-8; d_call: -; cdr3_aa: CASSSAGEQFF
j_call: TRBJ2-2; v_call: TRBV24-1; d_call: -; cdr3_aa: CATSRGGWTGELFF
j_call: TRBJ2-2; v_call: TRBV6-5; d_call: -; cdr3_aa: CASSYKFSGTGELFF
j_call: TRBJ2-5; v_call: TRBV29-1; d_call: TRBD2; cdr3_aa: CSVVLTSGKETQYF
j_call: TRBJ2-7; v_call: TRBV15; d_call: TRBD1; cdr3_aa: CATSRGGAYGSVTGDHEQYF
j_call: TRBJ2-2; v_call: TRBV7-3; d_call: -; cdr3_aa: CASSLIGGELFF
j_call: TRBJ1-5; v_call: TRBV3-1/TRBV3-2; d_call: -; cdr3_aa: CASSRGGNQPQHF
j_call: TRBJ2-5; v_call: TRBV7-9; d_call: TRBD1; cdr3_aa: CASSRDRGPETQYF
j_call: TRBJ2-3; v_call: TRBV4-1; d_call: -; cdr3_aa: CASSQETTGLSVYDTQYF
j_call: TRBJ2-7; v_call: TRBV6-5; d_call: TRBD1; cdr3_aa: CASTLGQQFGEQYF
j_call: TRBJ1-2; v_call: TRBV18; d_call: -; cdr3_aa: CASSPEVSGALVGYTF